This TCR beta chain was recovered during a study of CD8 T cells in Susac syndrome. Details on this clonotype: The antigen is undetermined.

TEMRA cells were enriched by FACS, and CD4+ and CD8+ T cells were negatively isolated. The CDR3 totals 17 residues. The germline V gene has CDR1 MDHEN and CDR2 SYDVKM. With 11 bases clipped from V and 5 bases from J, the junction kept 19 bases outside the gene matches. The authors reverse transcribed 0.5 to 1 ug RNA with random hexamers. The method of amplification for TCR beta CDR3 was immunoSEQ multiplex PCR, covering 54 Vbeta and 13 Jbeta. TCRdb ran MiXCR on the immunoSEQ multiplex PCR reads and lists one entry per CDR3 protein. Found here are roughly 200,000 distinct CDR3 sequences, roughly nine tenths of them singletons; the top ten hold 0.085% to 0.1%. Points from the study as a whole: The CD4+ T cell repertoires of Susac syndrome were found to show no clonal expansion.

The chain combines TRBV28 with TRBJ1-5; TRBD1 matches at 9 bases. Sequencing used CD4+ T cells from PBMCs. The TCR sequence derives from a human donor with Susac syndrome. This CDR3 reads CAAVPLLTGGYDQPQHF. In DNA, the CDR3 is TGTGCCGCCGTCCCCCTGCTGACAGGGGGGTATGATCAGCCCCAGCATTTT.